Below, one T cell receptor (beta chain) is given with its context. The sample's time point: newly diagnosed GD, antithyroid drugs for less than 3 months. Scientists built the TCR library using RNA that was extracted from PBMCs. These data originate in a study of regulatory T cells in long-lasting Graves disease. V was shortened by 7 bases and J by 9 bases, with 9 bases between the two germline ends. Germline CDR1 is LGHNT and CDR2 is FRNRAP. The CDR3 contains 10 residues. Combining iRepertoire HTBI primers with Arm-PCR of CDR3 regions, the authors built TCR beta libraries. MiXCR, run by TCRdb on the multiplex PCR reads, gives a single entry per CDR3 protein. The sample records approximately 400,000 distinct CDR3 sequences, roughly a sixth being singletons.

The chain uses TRBV12-5 and TRBJ2-5; the D gene is possibly TRBD2 (5 bases). The specimen comprised peripheral blood mononuclear cells (PBMCs), sampled at new diagnosis, from a patient treated with antithyroid drugs. The TCR sequence derives from a female donor with Graves disease. The CDR3 spells CASATEAQYF. DNA of the CDR3: TGTGCTAGTGCTACGGAGGCCCAGTACTTC.